This passage covers 21 T cell receptor beta chains from one sample sequenced in a study of shared clonotypes between healthy human individuals. The assay was immunoSEQ multiplex PCR, and TCRdb's table has in-frame clones only and misses some. The sample lists over 850,000 clones, 70% to 80% occurring once. Sequenced input: memory CD4+ T cells from PBMCs. The sample's subset: CD45RA-negative fraction. The receptors stem from a young man in good health. Some clones in this sample may be carry-over from other donors' samples.

The rearrangement links TRBV27 to TRBJ1-1; 7 bases match TRBD1. J gave up 0 bases and V 5 bases, and 9 bases lay outside the gene matches. Germline CDR1 and CDR2: MNHEY and SMNVEV (reference sequence). The CDR3 is made up of 16 amino acids. CDR3 protein: CASSGRQGLLNTEAFF. CDR3 bases: TGTGCCAGCAGTGGACGACAGGGCCTTTTGAACACTGAAGCTTTCTTT.

This chain links TRBV29-1 with TRBJ2-1; perhaps TRBD1 as D (6 bases). The V and J ends lost 8 bases and 0 bases respectively, with 14 bases between them. The CDR3 spans 14 residues. Germline CDR1 is SQVTM and CDR2 is ANQGSEA. CDR3 sequence: CSSRWTDSYNEQFF. As DNA, the CDR3 is TGCAGCTCCCGATGGACAGACTCCTACAATGAGCAGTTCTTC.

This clone was found a few times. This may be a read error: a much more frequent sequence differs by one nucleotide. The CDR3 DNA follows: TGTGCCAGCAGCTCCGGGAACTATGGCTACACCTTC. Protein product: CASSSGNYGYTF. The chain joins TRBV2 to TRBJ1-2; D is uncertain. This CDR3 is built from 12 residues. CDR1 and CDR2 from the germline V gene are SNHLY and FYNNEI. V shed 6 bases and J shed 2 bases, with 7 bases lying between them. The complete variable domain, with remaining parts taken from reference TRBV2 and TRBJ1-2, reads EPEVTQTPSHQVTQMGQEVILRCVPISNHLYFYWYRQILGQKVEFLVSFYNNEISEKSEIFDDQFSVERPDGSNFTLKIRSTKLEDSAMYFCASSSGNYGYTFGSGTRLTVV.

To note about this clone: Other DNA sequences of this sample code for an identical CDR3. The chain uses TRBV7-9 and TRBJ1-5; TRBD1 agrees at 7 bases. The CDR3 is made up of 14 amino acids. Per the germline V gene, CDR1 is SEHNR and CDR2 is FQNEAQ (reference sequence). The V gene end was trimmed by 0 bases and the J gene end by 6 bases; junction bases not matched to a gene: 2. The CDR3 here is CASSLAGGGQPQHF. DNA for the CDR3: TGTGCCAGCAGCTTAGCAGGGGGCGGTCAGCCCCAGCATTTT.

This chain links TRBV19 with TRBJ1-1, with D possibly being TRBD1 (5 bases). The CDR3 consists of 14 residues. Trimming stripped 5 bases from V and 6 bases from J, with 16 bases between. Germline-derived CDR1 and CDR2 are LNHDA and SQIVND (reference sequence). CDR3 nucleotides: TGTGCCAGTAGTGGGGACCGGGGGTTCGCTGAAGCTTTCTTT. Translation gives CASSGDRGFAEAFF.

This rearrangement joins TRBV2 to TRBJ1-2; the D is unclear. Germline lookup yields CDR1 SNHLY and CDR2 FYNNEI. The V end lost 8 bases, the J end lost 8 bases, and 18 bases lay between the germline ends. This CDR3 is built from 13 residues. The CDR3 spells CASARITEGGYTF. The CDR3 bases are TGTGCCAGCGCTCGGATAACCGAAGGAGGCTACACCTTC.

The chain carries TRBV5-1 and TRBJ1-1; D remains ambiguous. Trimming stripped 5 bases from V and 1 base from J, with 15 bases between. The CDR3 covers 15 residues. The germline gives CDR1 SGHRS, CDR2 YFSETQ. The CDR3 sequence: CASSSTNLGNTEAFF. The CDR3 coding sequence is TGCGCCAGCAGTTCGACAAATCTGGGGAACACTGAAGCTTTCTTT.

At least ten counts were recorded for this clone. Distinct nucleotide sequences in the sample also encode this CDR3. This chain joins TRBV7-6 and TRBJ2-3; D is ambiguous. V was trimmed by 1 base and J by 3 bases, leaving 8 bases between them. The CDR3 is made up of 14 amino acids. Germline V lookup: CDR1 SGHVS, CDR2 FNYEAQ. The CDR3 reads CASSLGLGTDTQYF. The CDR3, as DNA: TGTGCCAGCAGCTTAGGATTAGGGACAGATACGCAGTATTTT.

The V gene is TRBV19, the J gene TRBJ1-5; D is ambiguous. This CDR3 is built from 13 residues. V was cut by 7 bases and J by 2 bases, with 9 bases left in between. Germline V lookup: CDR1 LNHDA, CDR2 SQIVND (reference sequence). The DNA for the CDR3 is TGTGCCAGTAATGCGAACCGCAATCAGCCCCAGCATTTT. Protein sequence: CASNANRNQPQHF.

This clone was observed at least ten times. The chain employs TRBV10-2 and TRBJ2-3; D is uncertain. The CDR3 length is 11 residues. Germline V gene data show CDR1 as WSHSY and CDR2 as SAAADI. V lost 2 bases to trimming and J lost 9 bases, with 6 bases between them. CDR3 nucleotide sequence: TGCGCCAGCAGTGAGGAAACAACGCAGTATTTT. Its protein product is CASSEETTQYF.

This chain uses TRBV6-5 with TRBJ1-1; no clear D. The V end was cut by 6 bases, the J end by 3 bases, with 14 bases between. Germline values: CDR1 MNHEY, CDR2 SVGAGI. The CDR3 is made up of 14 amino acids. DNA for the CDR3: TGTGCCAGCAGGCTAGGGCAATGGGACACTGAAGCTTTCTTT. Protein: CASRLGQWDTEAFF.

The chain recombines TRBV6-1 with TRBJ1-2; D ambiguous. Looked up from germline, CDR1 is MNHNS and CDR2 is SASEGT. Trimming took 5 bases from V and 4 from J, leaving 14 bases between them. This CDR3 region has 14 residues. The CDR3 is CASSPGLTGYGYTF. As DNA, the CDR3 is TGTGCCAGCAGTCCGGGCTTGACGGGCTATGGCTACACCTTC.

The V gene is TRBV5-1, the J gene TRBJ1-4; TRBD1 agrees at 7 bases. CDR1 is SGHRS, CDR2 YFSETQ, per germline. V dropped 0 bases and J dropped 4; count of bases not matched to a gene: 6. The CDR3 totals 16 residues. The DNA for the CDR3 is TGCGCCAGCAGCTTGGGGACAGGAAGGGGTAATGAAAAACTGTTTTTT. Translation gives CASSLGTGRGNEKLFF.

The V call is TRBV2, the J call TRBJ2-3; D possibly corresponds to TRBD2 (6 bases). Trimming cost V 5 bases and J 1 base, with 10 bases left between them. CDR1 and CDR2 from the germline V gene are SNHLY and FYNNEI. The CDR3 covers 14 residues. CDR3 sequence reads: CASSITGGTDTQYF. CDR3 bases: TGTGCCAGCAGTATTACGGGAGGCACAGATACGCAGTATTTT.

On this clone: Different DNA sequences within this sample yield the same CDR3. This chain uses TRBV28 with TRBJ2-3; no firm D call. The ends were cut back, 8 bases at V and 2 bases at J, with 5 bases in the middle. Germline values: CDR1 MDHEN, CDR2 SYDVKM. This CDR3 has 11 amino acids. The CDR3 is CASLSTDTQYF. The CDR3 DNA reads TGTGCCAGCCTGTCCACAGATACGCAGTATTTT.

This rearrangement joins TRBV5-1 to TRBJ1-1; 7 bases fit TRBD1. CDR3 length: 16 residues. Germline assignment: CDR1 SGHRS and CDR2 YFSETQ. The trim removed 0 bases at V and 0 bases at J, leaving 5 bases unmatched. In DNA form, the CDR3 reads TGCGCCAGCAGCTTGGCCGCAGGGGGTATGAACACTGAAGCTTTCTTT. Protein: CASSLAAGGMNTEAFF.

The V gene is TRBV18, the J gene TRBJ2-5; 7 bases line up with TRBD2. This CDR3 is built from 13 residues. The germline V gene has CDR1 KGHSH and CDR2 LQKENI. V lost 8 bases, J lost 4 bases, and 7 bases stayed unmatched. The CDR3 loop reads CASTTSSGETQYF. CDR3 coding DNA: TGTGCCAGCACGACTAGCAGTGGAGAGACCCAGTACTTC. The variable domain in full, completed from reference TRBV18 and TRBJ2-5, reads NAGVMQNPRHLVRRRGQEARLRCSPMKGHSHVYWYRQLPEEGLKFMVYLQKENIIDESGMPKERFSAEFPKEGPSILRIQQVVRGDSAAYFCASTTSSGETQYFGPGTRLLVL.

As DNA, the CDR3 is TGTGCCAGCGAACAGGGGGGCTTCTACGAGCAGTACTTC. It translates to CASEQGGFYEQYF. The genes are TRBV6-6 and TRBJ2-7, with 8 bases matching TRBD1. Trimming cost V 8 bases and J 3 bases; bases outside gene matches: 6. The germline gives CDR1 MNHNY, CDR2 SVGAGI (reference sequence). CDR3 length: 13 amino acids.

CDR3 amino acids: CASMIGGFGNTIYF. The CDR3 coding sequence is TGTGCCAGCATGATAGGGGGTTTCGGAAACACCATATATTTT. The genes are TRBV2 and TRBJ1-3; a weak D match, TRBD1 (6 bases). Trimming pared 7 bases from V and 4 bases from J, leaving 14 bases between. Germline V CDR1 and CDR2: SNHLY, FYNNEI. The CDR3 covers 14 residues.

This clone was seen many times. This sample also contains other DNA sequences that code for the same CDR3. This chain uses TRBV2 with TRBJ1-1; TRBD1 is a possible D gene (6 bases). Germline CDR1 reads SNHLY; CDR2 reads FYNNEI. There are 14 residues in the CDR3. The V and J ends lost 8 bases and 4 bases respectively, with 17 bases between them. CDR3 protein: CASEANRAGTEAFF. The CDR3 bases are TGTGCCAGCGAAGCGAACAGGGCGGGCACTGAAGCTTTCTTT.

The chain recombines TRBV9 with TRBJ1-2, with D possibly matching TRBD1 (6 bases). V was shortened by 2 bases and J by 5 bases, with 7 bases between the two germline ends. The germline CDR1 and CDR2 sequences are SGDLS and YYNGEE. This CDR3 has 12 residues. The CDR3 DNA reads TGTGCCAGCAGCGTCGGACAGTATGGCTACACCTTC. This gives the protein CASSVGQYGYTF. Variable domain in full (rest from reference TRBV9 and TRBJ1-2): DSGVTQTPKHLITATGQRVTLRCSPRSGDLSVYWYQQSLDQGLQFLIQYYNGEERAKGNILERFSAQQFPDLHSELNLSSLELGDSALYFCASSVGQYGYTFGSGTRLTVV.